This TCR beta chain came from a study of T cells after yellow fever vaccination. In making TCR cDNA, 5'RACE template switching added a universal primer site and UMIs to it. TCRdb ran MiXCR on the 5' RACE reads and lists one entry per CDR3 protein. The table shows 450,000 to 650,000 distinct CDR3 sequences, with about a fifth occurring only once. To note about this clonotype: What it binds is not known.

The study, taken as a whole, reports: The presence of abundant clonotypes contaminating from the bulk population was possible in FACS-sorted repertoires. Only a small proportion of the clonotypes turned up in both the CD4 and the CD8 compartments, likely arising from convergent recombination.

V lost 2 bases and J lost 0, with 20 bases in between. Per the germline V gene, CDR1 is LNHDA and CDR2 is SQIVND (reference sequence). The CDR3 loop spans 19 amino acids. V usage is TRBV19 and J usage is TRBJ2-1, with D uncertain. The receptor's source is a man aged 18-30 years who received the YFV17D yellow fever vaccine. The source was PBMCs, collected more than 20 days after the first yellow fever vaccination. The CDR3 sequence: CASSILSLGSDGSYNEQFF. The CDR3 DNA is TGTGCCAGTAGTATATTGAGCTTGGGGTCTGATGGCTCCTACAATGAGCAGTTCTTC.